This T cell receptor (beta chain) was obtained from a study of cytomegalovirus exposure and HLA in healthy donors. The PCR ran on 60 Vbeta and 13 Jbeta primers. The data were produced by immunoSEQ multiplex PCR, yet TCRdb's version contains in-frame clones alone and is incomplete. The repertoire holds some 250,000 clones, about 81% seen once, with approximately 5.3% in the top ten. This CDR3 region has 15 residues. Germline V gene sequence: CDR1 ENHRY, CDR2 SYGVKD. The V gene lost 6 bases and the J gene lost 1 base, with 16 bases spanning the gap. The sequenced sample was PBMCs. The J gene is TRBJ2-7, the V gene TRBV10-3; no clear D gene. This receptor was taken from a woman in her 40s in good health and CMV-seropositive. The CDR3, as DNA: TGTGCCATCAGGACCGAGCGAGGCAGTTCCTACGAGCAGTACTTC. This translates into CAIRTERGSSYEQYF.